Presented here are 13 T cell receptor beta chains from one specimen sequenced in a study of T cell responses to AZD1222 COVID-19 vaccine. Some clones are missing from TCRdb's copy, which holds only in-frame ones; the method was immunoSEQ multiplex PCR. Of about 120,000 clones in the sample, about nine tenths are singletons; the top ten hold less than 1.3%. This specimen was peripheral blood, taken 28 days after the second AZD1222 dose. The receptors stem from an adult who received the AZD1222 COVID-19 vaccine.

The V gene is TRBV4-2, the J gene TRBJ2-1; 7 bases map to TRBD2. The V gene end was trimmed by 1 base and the J gene end by 7 bases; junction bases not matched to a gene: 16. CDR1 is LGHNA and CDR2 is YNFKEQ in the germline V gene. The CDR3 covers 18 residues. CDR3 DNA sequence: TGTGCCAGCAGCCAAGGTGGTAGCGAGTGGGAGGGCCAGAATGAGCAGTTCTTC. This sequence encodes CASSQGGSEWEGQNEQFF.

The CDR3 loop is CASSLTTQEFF. The CDR3 nucleotides read TGTGCCAGCAGCCTAACTACCCAGGAGTTCTTC. The chain combines TRBV7-8 with TRBJ2-1; D is undetermined. CDR3 length: 11 residues. V gave up 5 bases and J gave up 14 bases, with 13 bases separating them. CDR1 is SGHVS and CDR2 is FQNEAQ in the germline V gene.

The CDR3 spells CASSWTVNTEAFF. The CDR3 DNA sequence: TGTGCCAGCAGCTGGACAGTGAACACTGAAGCTTTCTTT. The rearrangement links TRBV11-3 to TRBJ1-1, with a tentative D call TRBD1 (6 bases). V dropped 4 bases and J dropped 0 bases, with 6 bases sitting between them. Looked up from germline, CDR1 is SGHNT and CDR2 is YENEEA. The CDR3 loop spans 13 amino acids.

This sequence joins TRBV6-2 or TRBV6-3 and TRBJ2-1, with 10 bases that match TRBD2. Germline V lookup: CDR1 MNHEY, CDR2 SVGEGT. V trimming: 2 bases; J trimming: 6 bases; junction bases outside the gene matches: 4. The CDR3 length is 15 residues. This CDR3 is CASSYGLADFNEQFF. The CDR3, as DNA: TGTGCCAGCAGTTACGGACTAGCGGATTTCAATGAGCAGTTCTTC.

The chain joins TRBV30 to TRBJ2-7, with 8 bases that match TRBD1. The germline gives CDR1 GTSNPN, CDR2 SVGIG (reference sequence). The CDR3 spans 16 residues. V dropped 0 bases and J dropped 3; count of bases not matched to a gene: 10. The CDR3 nucleotides are TGTGCCTGGAGTGTTTTGGGACAGGATCGGAGCTACGAGCAGTACTTC. This translates into CAWSVLGQDRSYEQYF.

This clone occurred once. The chain employs TRBV5-1 and TRBJ2-1, with D tentatively TRBD2 (6 bases). CDR1 and CDR2 (germline): SGHRS, YFSETQ. V gave up 0 bases and J gave up 5 bases, with 12 bases separating them. CDR3 size: 15 residues. CDR3 nucleotides: TGCGCCAGCAGCTTGGTACCGGGACTGAACAATGAGCAGTTCTTC. This encodes CASSLVPGLNNEQFF.

The chain recombines TRBV7-9 with TRBJ2-5; no definite D call. V was clipped by 0 bases and J by 6 bases, with 5 bases between them. Germline V lookup: CDR1 SEHNR, CDR2 FQNEAQ (reference sequence). The CDR3 is 12 residues long. CDR3 nucleotide sequence: TGTGCCAGCAGCTTAGCCACAAAGACCCAGTACTTC. It codes for CASSLATKTQYF.

The chain links TRBV19 to TRBJ1-5; 8 bases are shared with TRBD1. Germline V gene sequence: CDR1 LNHDA, CDR2 SQIVND (reference sequence). This CDR3 is built from 15 residues. V trimming: 5 bases; J trimming: 0 bases; junction bases outside the gene matches: 3. CDR3 sequence (DNA): TGTGCCAGTAGTTCGGGACAGGTTAGCAATCAGCCCCAGCATTTT. Amino acids: CASSSGQVSNQPQHF.

This clone was seen just once. This chain joins TRBV19 and TRBJ2-7; 8 bases fit TRBD1. Germline trimming cut 5 bases from V and 4 bases from J; bases unmatched to any gene: 7. CDR3 length: 14 amino acids. Germline V gene sequence: CDR1 LNHDA, CDR2 SQIVND (reference sequence). CDR3 protein: CASSGQGVGYEQYF. The CDR3 DNA sequence: TGTGCCAGTAGTGGACAGGGCGTAGGTTACGAGCAGTACTTC.

The chain recombines TRBV24-1 with TRBJ1-2; the D gene is possibly TRBD1 (6 bases). The V end was cut by 3 bases, the J end by 4 bases, with 14 bases between. Looked up from germline, CDR1 is KGHDR and CDR2 is SFDVKD. The CDR3 totals 15 residues. The CDR3 region has the DNA TGTGCCACCAGTGATAAAAAGGGGGGAGCCTATGGCTACACCTTC. Translating gives CATSDKKGGAYGYTF.

The chain couples TRBV7-3 to TRBJ2-7; 7 positions agree with TRBD1. J was trimmed by 4 bases and V by 5 bases; bases with no gene match: 5. This CDR3 contains 13 residues. Germline V gives CDR1 SGHTA, CDR2 FQGTGA. The CDR3 here is CASSPNRGYEQYF. The CDR3 nucleotides are TGTGCCAGCAGCCCGAACAGGGGTTACGAGCAGTACTTC.

V usage is TRBV30 and J usage is TRBJ2-2; maybe TRBD2 (6 bases). V shed 1 base and J shed 6 bases, with 21 bases lying between them. Germline V lookup: CDR1 GTSNPN, CDR2 SVGIG (reference sequence). The CDR3 extends over 17 amino acids. In DNA, the CDR3 is TGTGCCTGGAGTGAACCCCCTGGGAGGACGCGATCCGGGGAGCTGTTTTTT. Protein sequence: CAWSEPPGRTRSGELFF. Full variable domain (rest looked up from reference TRBV30 and TRBJ2-2): SQTIHQWPATLVQPVGSPLSLECTVEGTSNPNLYWYRQAAGRGLQLLFYSVGIGQISSEVPQNLSASRPQDRQFILSSKKLLLSDSGFYLCAWSEPPGRTRSGELFFGEGSRLTVL.

V is TRBV5-1 and J is TRBJ2-7, with D perhaps TRBD1 or TRBD2 (5 bases each). Per the germline V gene, CDR1 is SGHRS and CDR2 is YFSETQ. The V end was cut by 4 bases, the J end by 4 bases, with 12 bases between. CDR3 length equals 13 residues. CDR3 nucleotides: TGCGCCAGCAGCCGAGGGACGGCGTACGAGCAGTACTTC. Amino acids: CASSRGTAYEQYF.